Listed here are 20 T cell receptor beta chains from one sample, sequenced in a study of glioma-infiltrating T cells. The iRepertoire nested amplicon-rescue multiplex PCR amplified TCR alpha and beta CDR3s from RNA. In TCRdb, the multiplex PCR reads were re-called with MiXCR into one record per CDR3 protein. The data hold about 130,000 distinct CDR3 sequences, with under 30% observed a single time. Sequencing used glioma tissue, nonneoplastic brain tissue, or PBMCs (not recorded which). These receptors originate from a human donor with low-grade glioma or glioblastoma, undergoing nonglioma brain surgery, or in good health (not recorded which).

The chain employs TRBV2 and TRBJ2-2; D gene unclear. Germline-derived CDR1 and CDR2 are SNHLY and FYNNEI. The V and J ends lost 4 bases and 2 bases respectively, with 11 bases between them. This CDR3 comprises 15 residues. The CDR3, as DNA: TGTGCCAGCAGTGTAGAACAGCTAAACACCGGGGAGCTGTTTTTT. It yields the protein CASSVEQLNTGELFF.

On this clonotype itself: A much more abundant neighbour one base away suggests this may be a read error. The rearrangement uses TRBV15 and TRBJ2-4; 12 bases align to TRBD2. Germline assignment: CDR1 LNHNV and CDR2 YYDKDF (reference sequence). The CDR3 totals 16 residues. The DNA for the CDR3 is TGTGCCACCAGCAGAGACGGACTAGCGGGGCTAGGCATTCAGTGCTTC. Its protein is CATSRDGLAGLGIQCF.

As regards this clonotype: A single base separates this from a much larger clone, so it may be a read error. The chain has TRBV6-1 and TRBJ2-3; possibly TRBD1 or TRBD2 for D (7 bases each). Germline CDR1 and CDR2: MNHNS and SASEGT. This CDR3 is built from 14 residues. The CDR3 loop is CASRPGRGTDTRYF. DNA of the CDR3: TGTGCCAGCAGGCCTGGGCGGGGGACAGATACGCGGTATTTT.

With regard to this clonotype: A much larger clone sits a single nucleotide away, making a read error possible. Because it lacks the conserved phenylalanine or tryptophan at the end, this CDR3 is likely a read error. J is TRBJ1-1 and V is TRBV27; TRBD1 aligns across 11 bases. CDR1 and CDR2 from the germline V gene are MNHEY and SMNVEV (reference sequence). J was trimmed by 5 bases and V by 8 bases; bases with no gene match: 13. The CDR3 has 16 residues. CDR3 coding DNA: TGTGCCAGCGCTAATGCCGGGACAGGGGGAGGTACTGAAGCTTTCCTT. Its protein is CASANAGTGGGTEAFL.

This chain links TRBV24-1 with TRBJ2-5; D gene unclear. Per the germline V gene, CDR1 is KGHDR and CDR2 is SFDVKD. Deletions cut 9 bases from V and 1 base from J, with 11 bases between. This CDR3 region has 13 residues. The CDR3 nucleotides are TGTGCCACCGAAGCCAGGTCCCAAGAGACCCAGTACTTC. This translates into CATEARSQETQYF.

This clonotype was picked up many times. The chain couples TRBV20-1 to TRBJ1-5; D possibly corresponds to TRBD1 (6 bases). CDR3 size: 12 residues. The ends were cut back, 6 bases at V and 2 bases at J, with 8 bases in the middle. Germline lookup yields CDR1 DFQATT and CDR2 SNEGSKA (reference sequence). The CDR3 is CSAGQRNQPQHF. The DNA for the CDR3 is TGCAGTGCCGGACAGCGCAATCAGCCCCAGCATTTT.

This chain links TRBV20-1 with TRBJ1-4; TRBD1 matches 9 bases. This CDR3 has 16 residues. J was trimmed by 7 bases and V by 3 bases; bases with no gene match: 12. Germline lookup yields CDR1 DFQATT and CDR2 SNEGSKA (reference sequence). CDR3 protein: CSARLGQGSLREKLFF. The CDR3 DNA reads TGCAGTGCTAGGTTGGGACAGGGATCCCTTCGTGAAAAACTGTTTTTT.

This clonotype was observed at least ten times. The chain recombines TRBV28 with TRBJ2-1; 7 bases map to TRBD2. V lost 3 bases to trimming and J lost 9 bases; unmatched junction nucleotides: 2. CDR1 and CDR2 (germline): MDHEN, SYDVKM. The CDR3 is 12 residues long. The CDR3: CASSLGRVEQFF. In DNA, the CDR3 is TGTGCCAGCAGTTTGGGGAGGGTTGAGCAGTTCTTC.

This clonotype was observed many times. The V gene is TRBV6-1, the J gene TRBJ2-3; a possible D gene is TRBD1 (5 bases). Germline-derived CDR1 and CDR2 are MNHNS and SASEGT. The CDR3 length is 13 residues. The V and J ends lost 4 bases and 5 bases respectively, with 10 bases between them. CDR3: CASSAQGLDTQYF. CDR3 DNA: TGTGCCAGCAGTGCCCAGGGTTTAGATACGCAGTATTTT.

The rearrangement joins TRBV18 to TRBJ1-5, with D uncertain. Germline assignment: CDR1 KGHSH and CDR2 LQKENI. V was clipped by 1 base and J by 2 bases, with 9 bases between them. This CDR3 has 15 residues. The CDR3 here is CASSPQGNGNQPQHF. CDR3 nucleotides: TGTGCCAGCTCACCACAGGGTAATGGCAATCAGCCCCAGCATTTT.

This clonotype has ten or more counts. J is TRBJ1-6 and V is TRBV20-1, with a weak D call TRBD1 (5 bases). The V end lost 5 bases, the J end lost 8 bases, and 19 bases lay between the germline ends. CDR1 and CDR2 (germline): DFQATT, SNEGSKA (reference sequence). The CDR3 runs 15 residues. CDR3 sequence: CSARRDPQTYSPLHF. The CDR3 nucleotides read TGCAGTGCTCGCCGGGACCCACAAACTTATTCACCCCTCCACTTT.

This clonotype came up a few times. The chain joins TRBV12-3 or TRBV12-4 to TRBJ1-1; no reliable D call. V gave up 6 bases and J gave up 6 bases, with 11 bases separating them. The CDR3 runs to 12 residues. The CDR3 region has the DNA TGTGCCAGCAGCCAGGATGGCGCTGAAGCTTTCTTT. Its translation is CASSQDGAEAFF.

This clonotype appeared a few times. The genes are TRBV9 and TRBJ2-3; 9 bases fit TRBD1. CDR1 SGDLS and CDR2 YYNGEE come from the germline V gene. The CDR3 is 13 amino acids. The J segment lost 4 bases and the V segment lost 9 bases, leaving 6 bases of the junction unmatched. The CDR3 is CATGTGIADTQYF. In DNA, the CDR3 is TGTGCCACCGGGACAGGGATCGCAGATACGCAGTATTTT.

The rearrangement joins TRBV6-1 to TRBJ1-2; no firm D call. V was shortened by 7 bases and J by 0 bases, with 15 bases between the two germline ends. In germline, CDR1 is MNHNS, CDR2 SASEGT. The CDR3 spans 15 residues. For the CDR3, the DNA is TGTGCCAGCACCTTCAAACTAGACCCTAACTATGGCTACACCTTC. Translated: CASTFKLDPNYGYTF.

In DNA form, the CDR3 reads TGTGCCAGCAGCCCCGCGGGACAGTACAATGAGCAGTTCTTC. Translation: CASSPAGQYNEQFF. The J gene is TRBJ2-1, the V gene TRBV6-1; TRBD1 is a possible D gene (7 bases). From germline, CDR1 is MNHNS and CDR2 SASEGT. Trimming removed 6 bases at V and 4 bases at J, with 13 bases between. The CDR3 extends over 14 amino acids.

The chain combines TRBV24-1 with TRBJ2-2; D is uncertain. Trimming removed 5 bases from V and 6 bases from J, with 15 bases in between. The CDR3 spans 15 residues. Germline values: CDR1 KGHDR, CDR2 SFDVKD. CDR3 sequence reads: CATSGGSAPAGELFF. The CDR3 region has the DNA TGTGCCACCAGTGGGGGTTCAGCGCCCGCCGGGGAGCTGTTTTTT.

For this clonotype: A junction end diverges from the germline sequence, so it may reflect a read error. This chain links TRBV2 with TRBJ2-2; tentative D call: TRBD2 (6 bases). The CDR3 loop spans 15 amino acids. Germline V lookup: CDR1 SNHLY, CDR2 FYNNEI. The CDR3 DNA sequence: TGTGCCAGCAGTGAATGGGGGGTTCACACCGGGGAGCCGTTTTTT. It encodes CASSEWGVHTGEPFF. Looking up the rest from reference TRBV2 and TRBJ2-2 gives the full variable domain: EPEVTQTPSHQVTQMGQEVILRCVPISNHLYFYWYRQILGQKVEFLVSFYNNEISEKSEIFDDQFSVERPDGSNFTLKIRSTKLEDSAMYFCASSEWGVHTGEPFFGEGSRLTVL.

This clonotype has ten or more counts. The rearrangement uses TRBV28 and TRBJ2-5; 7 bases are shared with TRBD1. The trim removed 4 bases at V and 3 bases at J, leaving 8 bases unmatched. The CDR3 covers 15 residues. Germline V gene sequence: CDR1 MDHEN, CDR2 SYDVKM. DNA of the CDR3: TGTGCCAGCAGTTACCCCGGGACAGCCAAAGAGACCCAGTACTTC. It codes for CASSYPGTAKETQYF. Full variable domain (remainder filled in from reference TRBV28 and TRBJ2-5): DVKVTQSSRYLVKRTGEKVFLECVQDMDHENMFWYRQDPGLGLRLIYFSYDVKMKEKGDIPEGYSVSREKKERFSLILESASTNQTSMYLCASSYPGTAKETQYFGPGTRLLVL.

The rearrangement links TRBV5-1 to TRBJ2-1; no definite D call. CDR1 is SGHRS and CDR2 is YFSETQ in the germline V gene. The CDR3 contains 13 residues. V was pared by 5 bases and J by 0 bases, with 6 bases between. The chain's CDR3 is CASSHLSYNEQFF. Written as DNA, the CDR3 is TGCGCCAGCAGTCACCTCTCCTACAATGAGCAGTTCTTC.

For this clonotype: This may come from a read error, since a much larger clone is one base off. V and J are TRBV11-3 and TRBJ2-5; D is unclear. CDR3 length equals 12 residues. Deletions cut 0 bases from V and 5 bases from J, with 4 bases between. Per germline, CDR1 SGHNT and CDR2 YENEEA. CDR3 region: CASSLDRETQYF. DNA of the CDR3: TGTGCCAGCAGCTTAGATCGGGAGACCCAGTACTTC. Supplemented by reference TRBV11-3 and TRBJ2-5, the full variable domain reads EAGVVQSPRYKIIEKKQPVAFWCNPISGHNTLYWYLQNLGQGPELLIRYENEEAVDDSQLPKDRFSAERLKGVDSTLKIQPAELGDSAVYLCASSLDRETQYFGPGTRLLVL.